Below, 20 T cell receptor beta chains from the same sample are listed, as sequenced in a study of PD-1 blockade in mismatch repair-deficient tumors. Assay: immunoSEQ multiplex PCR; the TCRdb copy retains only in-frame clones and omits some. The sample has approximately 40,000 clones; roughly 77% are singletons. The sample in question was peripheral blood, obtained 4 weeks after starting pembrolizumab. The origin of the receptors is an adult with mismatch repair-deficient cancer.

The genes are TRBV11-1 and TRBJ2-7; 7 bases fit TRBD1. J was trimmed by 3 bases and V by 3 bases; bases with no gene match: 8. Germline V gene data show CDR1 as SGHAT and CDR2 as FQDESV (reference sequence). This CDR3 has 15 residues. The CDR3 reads CASSFPRQGSYEQYF. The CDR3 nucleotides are TGTGCCAGCAGCTTCCCGAGACAGGGCAGCTACGAGCAGTACTTC.

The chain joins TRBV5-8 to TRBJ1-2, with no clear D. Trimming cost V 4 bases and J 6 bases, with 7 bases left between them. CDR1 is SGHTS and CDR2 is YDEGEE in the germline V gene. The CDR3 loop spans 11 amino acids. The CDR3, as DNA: TGTGCCAGCAGCCCCCCGGATGGCTACACCTTC. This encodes CASSPPDGYTF. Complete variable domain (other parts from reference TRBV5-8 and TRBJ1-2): EAGVTQSPTHLIKTRGQQATLRCSPISGHTSVYWYQQALGLGLQFLLWYDEGEERNRGNFPPRFSGRQFPNYSSELNVNALELEDSALYLCASSPPDGYTFGSGTRLTVV.

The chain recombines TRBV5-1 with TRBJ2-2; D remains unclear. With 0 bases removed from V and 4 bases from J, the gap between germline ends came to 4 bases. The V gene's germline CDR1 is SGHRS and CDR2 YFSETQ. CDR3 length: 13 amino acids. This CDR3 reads CASSLASTGELFF. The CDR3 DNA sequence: TGCGCCAGCAGCTTGGCGAGCACCGGGGAGCTGTTTTTT.

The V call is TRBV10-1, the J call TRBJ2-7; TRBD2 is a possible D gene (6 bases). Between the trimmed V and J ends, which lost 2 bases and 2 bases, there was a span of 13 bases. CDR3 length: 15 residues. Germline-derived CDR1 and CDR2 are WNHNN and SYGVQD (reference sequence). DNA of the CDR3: TGCGCCAGCAGTGAGACAGCTAGCGTACCCTACGAGCAGTACTTC. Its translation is CASSETASVPYEQYF.

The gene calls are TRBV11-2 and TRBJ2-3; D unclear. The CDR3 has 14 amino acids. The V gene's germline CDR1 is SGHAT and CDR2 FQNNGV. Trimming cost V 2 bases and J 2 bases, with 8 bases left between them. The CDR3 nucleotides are TGTGCCAGCAGCTTAATCGCGCACACAGATACGCAGTATTTT. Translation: CASSLIAHTDTQYF.

The CDR3 spells CSVEGGLASTDTQYF. CDR3 sequence (DNA): TGCAGCGTTGAAGGGGGACTAGCGAGCACAGATACGCAGTATTTT. V is TRBV29-1 and J is TRBJ2-3; TRBD2 matches at 10 bases. The CDR3 runs to 15 residues. Germline V gene sequence: CDR1 SQVTM, CDR2 ANQGSEA. The trim removed 1 base at V and 0 bases at J, leaving 1 base unmatched.

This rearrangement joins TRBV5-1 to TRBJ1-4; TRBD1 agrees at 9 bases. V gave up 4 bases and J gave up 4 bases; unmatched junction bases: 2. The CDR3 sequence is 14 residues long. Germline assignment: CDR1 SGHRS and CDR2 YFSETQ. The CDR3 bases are TGCGCCAGCAGCCCGGGACAGGGTAATGAAAAACTGTTTTTT. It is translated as CASSPGQGNEKLFF.

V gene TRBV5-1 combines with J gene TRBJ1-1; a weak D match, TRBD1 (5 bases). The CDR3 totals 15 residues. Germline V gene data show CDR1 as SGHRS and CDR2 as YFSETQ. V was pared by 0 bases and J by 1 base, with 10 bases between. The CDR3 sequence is CASSLGGDPNTEAFF. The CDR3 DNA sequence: TGCGCCAGCAGCTTGGGAGGGGATCCGAACACTGAAGCTTTCTTT.

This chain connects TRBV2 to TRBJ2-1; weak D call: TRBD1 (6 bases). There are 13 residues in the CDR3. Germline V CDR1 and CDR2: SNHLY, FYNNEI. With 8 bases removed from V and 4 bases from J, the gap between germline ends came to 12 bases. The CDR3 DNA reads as TGTGCCAGCCGGGACAAGCGTTACAATGAGCAGTTCTTC. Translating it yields CASRDKRYNEQFF.

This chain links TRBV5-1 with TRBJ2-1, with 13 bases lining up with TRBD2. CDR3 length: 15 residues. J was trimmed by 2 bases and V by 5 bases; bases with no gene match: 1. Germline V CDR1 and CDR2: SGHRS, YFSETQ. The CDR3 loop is CASRGLAGAYNEQFF. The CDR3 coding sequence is TGCGCCAGCAGAGGACTAGCGGGAGCCTACAATGAGCAGTTCTTC.

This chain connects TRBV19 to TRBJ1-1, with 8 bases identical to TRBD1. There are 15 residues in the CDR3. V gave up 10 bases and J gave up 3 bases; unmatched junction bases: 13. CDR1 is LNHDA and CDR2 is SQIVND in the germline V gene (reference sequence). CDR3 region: CATRAGTGRDTEAFF. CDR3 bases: TGTGCCACCCGGGCGGGGACAGGTAGGGACACTGAAGCTTTCTTT.

The CDR3 loop is CASSTGRTVPEQYF. The CDR3 DNA sequence: TGTGCCAGCAGCACGGGACGGACGGTCCCCGAGCAGTACTTC. The chain links TRBV28 to TRBJ2-7; the D call may be TRBD1 or TRBD2 (5 bases each). The CDR3 contains 14 residues. CDR1 is MDHEN, CDR2 SYDVKM, per germline. Deletions cut 6 bases from V and 6 bases from J, with 18 bases between. Full variable domain (remainder filled in from reference TRBV28 and TRBJ2-7): DVKVTQSSRYLVKRTGEKVFLECVQDMDHENMFWYRQDPGLGLRLIYFSYDVKMKEKGDIPEGYSVSREKKERFSLILESASTNQTSMYLCASSTGRTVPEQYFGPGTRLTVT.

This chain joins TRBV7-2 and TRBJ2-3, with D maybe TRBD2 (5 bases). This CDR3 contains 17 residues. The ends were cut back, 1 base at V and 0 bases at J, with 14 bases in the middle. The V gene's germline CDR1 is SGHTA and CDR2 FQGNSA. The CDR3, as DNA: TGTGCCAGCAGCTTAGATCCCCGCCCTAGCAGCACAGATACGCAGTATTTT. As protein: CASSLDPRPSSTDTQYF.

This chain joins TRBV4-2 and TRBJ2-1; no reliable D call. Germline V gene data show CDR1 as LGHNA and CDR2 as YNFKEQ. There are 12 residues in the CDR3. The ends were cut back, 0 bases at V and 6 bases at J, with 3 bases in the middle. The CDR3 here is CASSQEGNEQFF. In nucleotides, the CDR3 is TGTGCCAGCAGCCAAGAAGGCAATGAGCAGTTCTTC.

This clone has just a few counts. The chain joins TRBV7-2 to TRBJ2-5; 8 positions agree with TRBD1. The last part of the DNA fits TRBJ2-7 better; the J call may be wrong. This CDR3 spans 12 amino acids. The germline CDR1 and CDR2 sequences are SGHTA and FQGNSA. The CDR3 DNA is TGTGCCAGCAGTCCCAGGGGGCGCGAGCAGTACTTC. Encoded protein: CASSPRGREQYF.

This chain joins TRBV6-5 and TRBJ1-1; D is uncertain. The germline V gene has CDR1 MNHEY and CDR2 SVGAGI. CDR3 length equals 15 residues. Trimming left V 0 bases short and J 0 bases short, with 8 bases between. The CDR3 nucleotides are TGTGCCAGCAGTTACTCATATCAAATGAACACTGAAGCTTTCTTT. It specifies CASSYSYQMNTEAFF.

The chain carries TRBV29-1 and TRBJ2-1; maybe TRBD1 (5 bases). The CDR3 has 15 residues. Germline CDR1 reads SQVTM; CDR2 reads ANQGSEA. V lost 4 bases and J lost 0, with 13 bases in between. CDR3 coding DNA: TGCAGCGTTGCTCTCGACAGTAGCTCCTACAATGAGCAGTTCTTC. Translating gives CSVALDSSSYNEQFF.

The CDR3 DNA is TGTGCCAGCAGTGAAAAGAGACTAGCGGTTAGCTCCTACGAGCAGTACTTC. As protein: CASSEKRLAVSSYEQYF. The V gene is TRBV2, the J gene TRBJ2-7, with 9 bases fitting TRBD2. The CDR3 totals 17 residues. The germline CDR1 and CDR2 sequences are SNHLY and FYNNEI. Unmatched junction bases numbered 8, after V lost 2 bases and J lost 0 bases.

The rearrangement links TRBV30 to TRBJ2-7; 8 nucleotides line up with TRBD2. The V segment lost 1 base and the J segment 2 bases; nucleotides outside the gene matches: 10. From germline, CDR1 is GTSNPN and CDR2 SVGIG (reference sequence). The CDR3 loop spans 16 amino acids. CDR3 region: CAWSGVVSGKTYEQYF. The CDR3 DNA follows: TGTGCCTGGAGTGGGGTTGTTAGCGGGAAAACCTACGAGCAGTACTTC.

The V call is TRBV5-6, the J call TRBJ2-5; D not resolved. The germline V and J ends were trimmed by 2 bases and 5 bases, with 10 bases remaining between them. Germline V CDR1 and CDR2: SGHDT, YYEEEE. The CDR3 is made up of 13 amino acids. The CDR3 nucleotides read TGTGCCAGCAGCTTCTCATTACAGGAGACCCAGTACTTC. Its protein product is CASSFSLQETQYF.